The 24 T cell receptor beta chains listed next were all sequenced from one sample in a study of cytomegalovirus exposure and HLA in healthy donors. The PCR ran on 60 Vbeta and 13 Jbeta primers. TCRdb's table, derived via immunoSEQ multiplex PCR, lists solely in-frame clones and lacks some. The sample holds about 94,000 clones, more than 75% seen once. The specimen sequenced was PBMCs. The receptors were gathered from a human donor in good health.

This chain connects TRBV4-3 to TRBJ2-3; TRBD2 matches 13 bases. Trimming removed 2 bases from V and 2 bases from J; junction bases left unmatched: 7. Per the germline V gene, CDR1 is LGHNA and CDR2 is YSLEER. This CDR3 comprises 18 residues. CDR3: CASSQFPGTSGDTDTQYF. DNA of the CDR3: TGCGCCAGCAGCCAATTCCCCGGGACTAGCGGGGACACAGATACGCAGTATTTT.

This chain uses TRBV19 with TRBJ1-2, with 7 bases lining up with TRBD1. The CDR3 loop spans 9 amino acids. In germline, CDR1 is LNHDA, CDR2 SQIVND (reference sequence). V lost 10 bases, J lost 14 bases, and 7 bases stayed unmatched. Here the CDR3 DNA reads TGTGCCAACCAAGGGGGCATGACCTTC. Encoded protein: CANQGGMTF.

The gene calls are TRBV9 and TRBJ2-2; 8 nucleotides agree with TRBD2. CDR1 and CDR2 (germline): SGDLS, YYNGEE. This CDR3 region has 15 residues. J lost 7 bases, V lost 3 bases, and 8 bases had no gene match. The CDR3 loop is CASSGGLANFGELFF. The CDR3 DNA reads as TGTGCCAGCAGCGGCGGACTAGCAAACTTCGGGGAGCTGTTTTTT.

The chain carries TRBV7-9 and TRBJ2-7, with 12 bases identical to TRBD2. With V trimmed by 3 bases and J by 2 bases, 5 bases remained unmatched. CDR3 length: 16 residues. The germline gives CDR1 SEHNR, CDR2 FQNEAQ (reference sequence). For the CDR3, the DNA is TGTGCCAGCAGCTTTCCTAGCGGGAGGGCCCCCTACGAGCAGTACTTC. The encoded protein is CASSFPSGRAPYEQYF.

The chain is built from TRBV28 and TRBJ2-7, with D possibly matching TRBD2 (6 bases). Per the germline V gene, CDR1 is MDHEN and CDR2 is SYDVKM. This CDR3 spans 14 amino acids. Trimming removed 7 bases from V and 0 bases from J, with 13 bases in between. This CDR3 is CASIFSGASYEQYF. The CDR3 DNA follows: TGTGCCAGCATCTTCTCGGGAGCCTCCTACGAGCAGTACTTC.

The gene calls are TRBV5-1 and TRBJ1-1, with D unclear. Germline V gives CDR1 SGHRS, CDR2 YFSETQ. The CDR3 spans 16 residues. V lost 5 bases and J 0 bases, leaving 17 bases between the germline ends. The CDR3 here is CASRSSPPGMNTEAFF. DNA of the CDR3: TGCGCCAGCAGATCTAGTCCACCGGGAATGAACACTGAAGCTTTCTTT.

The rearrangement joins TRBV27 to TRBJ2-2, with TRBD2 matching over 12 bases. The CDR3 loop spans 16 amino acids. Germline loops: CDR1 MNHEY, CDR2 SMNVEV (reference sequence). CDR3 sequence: CATGPSGRDGPGELFF. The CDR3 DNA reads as TGTGCGACAGGTCCTAGCGGGAGGGATGGGCCCGGGGAGCTGTTTTTT.

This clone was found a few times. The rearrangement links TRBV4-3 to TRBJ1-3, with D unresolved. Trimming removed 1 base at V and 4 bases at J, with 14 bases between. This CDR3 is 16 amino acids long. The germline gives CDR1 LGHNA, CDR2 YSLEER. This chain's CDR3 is CASSQGAGLAGNTIYF. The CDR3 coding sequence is TGCGCCAGCAGCCAAGGCGCCGGGTTGGCCGGAAACACCATATATTTT.

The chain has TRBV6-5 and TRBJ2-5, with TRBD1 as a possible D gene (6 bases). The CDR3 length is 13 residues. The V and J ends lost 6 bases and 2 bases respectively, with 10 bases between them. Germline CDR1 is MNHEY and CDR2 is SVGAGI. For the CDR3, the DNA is TGTGCCAGCAGAATGGACAGTCAAGAGACCCAGTACTTC. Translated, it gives CASRMDSQETQYF.

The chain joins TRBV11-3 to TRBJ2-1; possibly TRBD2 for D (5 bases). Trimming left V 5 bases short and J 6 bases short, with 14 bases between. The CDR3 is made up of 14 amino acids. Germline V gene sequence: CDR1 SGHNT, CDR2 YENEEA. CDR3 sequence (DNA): TGTGCCAGCAGCCAACCCGGAGGTCCCAATGAGCAGTTCTTC. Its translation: CASSQPGGPNEQFF.

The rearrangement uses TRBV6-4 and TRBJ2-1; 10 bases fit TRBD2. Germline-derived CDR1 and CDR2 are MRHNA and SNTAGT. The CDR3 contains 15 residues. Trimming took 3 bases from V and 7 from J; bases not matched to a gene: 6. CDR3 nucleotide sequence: TGTGCCAGCAGTGAAGGTCTAGCGGGGGATAATGAGCAGTTCTTC. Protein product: CASSEGLAGDNEQFF.

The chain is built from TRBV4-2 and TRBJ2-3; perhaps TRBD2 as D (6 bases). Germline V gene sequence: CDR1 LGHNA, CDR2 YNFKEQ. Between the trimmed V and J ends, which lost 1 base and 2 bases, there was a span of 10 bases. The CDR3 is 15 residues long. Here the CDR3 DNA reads TGTGCCAGCAGCCAAGGGGACTCCAACACAGATACGCAGTATTTT. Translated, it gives CASSQGDSNTDTQYF.

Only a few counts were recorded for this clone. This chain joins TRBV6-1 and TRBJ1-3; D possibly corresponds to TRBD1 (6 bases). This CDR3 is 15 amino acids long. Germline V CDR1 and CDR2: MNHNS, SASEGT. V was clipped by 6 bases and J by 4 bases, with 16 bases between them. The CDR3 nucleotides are TGTGCCAGCAGGAACAGGGAAAGTGTGGGAAACACCATATATTTT. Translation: CASRNRESVGNTIYF.

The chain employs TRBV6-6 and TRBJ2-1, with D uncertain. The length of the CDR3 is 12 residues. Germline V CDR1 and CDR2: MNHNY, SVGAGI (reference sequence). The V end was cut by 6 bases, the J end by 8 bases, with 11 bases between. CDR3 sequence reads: CASSRSLDEQFF. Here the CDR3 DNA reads TGTGCCAGCAGCCGGAGCCTGGATGAGCAGTTCTTC.

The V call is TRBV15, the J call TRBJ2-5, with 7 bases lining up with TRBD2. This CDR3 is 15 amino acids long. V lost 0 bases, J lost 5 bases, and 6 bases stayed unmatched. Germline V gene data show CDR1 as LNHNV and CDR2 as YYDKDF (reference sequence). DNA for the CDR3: TGTGCCACCAGCAGAGATCTGGGGGGGAAGGAGACCCAGTACTTC. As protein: CATSRDLGGKETQYF.

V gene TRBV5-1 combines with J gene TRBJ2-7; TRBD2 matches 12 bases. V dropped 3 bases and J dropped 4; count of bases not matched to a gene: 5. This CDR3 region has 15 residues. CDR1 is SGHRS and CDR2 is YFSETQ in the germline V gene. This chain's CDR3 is CASSSTSGRFYEQYF. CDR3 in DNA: TGCGCCAGCAGCTCAACTAGCGGGAGGTTTTACGAGCAGTACTTC.

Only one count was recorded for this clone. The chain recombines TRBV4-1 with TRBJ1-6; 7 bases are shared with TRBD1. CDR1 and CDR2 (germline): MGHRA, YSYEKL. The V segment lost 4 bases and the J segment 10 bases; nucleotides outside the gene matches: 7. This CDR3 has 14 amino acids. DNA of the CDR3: TGCGCCAGCAGCCGCGACAGGGTGGGATCACCCCTCCACTTT. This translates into CASSRDRVGSPLHF.

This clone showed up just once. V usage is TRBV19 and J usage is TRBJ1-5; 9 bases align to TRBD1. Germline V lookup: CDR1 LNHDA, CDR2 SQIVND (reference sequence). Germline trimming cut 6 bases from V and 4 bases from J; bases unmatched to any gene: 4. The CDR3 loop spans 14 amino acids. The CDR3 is CASSTGGRNQPQHF. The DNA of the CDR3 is TGTGCCAGTAGCACAGGGGGCCGAAATCAGCCCCAGCATTTT.

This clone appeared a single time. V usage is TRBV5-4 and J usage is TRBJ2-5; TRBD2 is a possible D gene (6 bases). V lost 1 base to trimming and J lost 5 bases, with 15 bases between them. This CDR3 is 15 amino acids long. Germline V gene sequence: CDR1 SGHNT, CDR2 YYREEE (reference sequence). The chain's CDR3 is CASSLRGSGGETQYF. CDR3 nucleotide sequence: TGTGCCAGCAGCTTGCGGGGTAGCGGAGGGGAGACCCAGTACTTC.

This CDR3 is CATSRGGGVRNQPQHF. The DNA of the CDR3 is TGTGCCACCAGCAGAGGGGGGGGCGTGCGCAATCAGCCCCAGCATTTT. The V gene is TRBV15, the J gene TRBJ1-5; D may be TRBD1 (6 bases). This CDR3 is built from 16 residues. V gave up 1 base and J gave up 2 bases, with 12 bases separating them. In germline, CDR1 is LNHNV, CDR2 YYDKDF (reference sequence).

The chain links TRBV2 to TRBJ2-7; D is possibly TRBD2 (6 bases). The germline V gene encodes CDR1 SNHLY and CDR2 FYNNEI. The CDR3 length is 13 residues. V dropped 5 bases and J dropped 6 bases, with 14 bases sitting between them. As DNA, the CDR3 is TGTGCCAGCAGTCTAAGGGGAGGCGGCGAGCAGTACTTC. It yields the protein CASSLRGGGEQYF.

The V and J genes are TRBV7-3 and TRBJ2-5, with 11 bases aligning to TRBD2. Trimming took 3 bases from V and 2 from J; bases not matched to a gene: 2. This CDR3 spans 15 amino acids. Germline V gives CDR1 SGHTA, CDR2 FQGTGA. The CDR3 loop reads CASSLTSGVQETQYF. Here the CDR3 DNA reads TGTGCCAGCAGCTTGACTAGCGGGGTACAAGAGACCCAGTACTTC.

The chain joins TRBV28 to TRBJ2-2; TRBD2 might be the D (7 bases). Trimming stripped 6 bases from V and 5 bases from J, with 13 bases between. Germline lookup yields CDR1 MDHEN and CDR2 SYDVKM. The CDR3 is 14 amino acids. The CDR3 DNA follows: TGTGCCAGCAGCCTGCGGGGGCGGACCGGGGAGCTGTTTTTT. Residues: CASSLRGRTGELFF.

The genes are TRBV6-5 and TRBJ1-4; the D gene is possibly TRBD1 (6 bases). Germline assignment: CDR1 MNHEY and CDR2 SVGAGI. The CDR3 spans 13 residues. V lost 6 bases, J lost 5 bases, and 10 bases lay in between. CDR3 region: CASSPGTNEKLFF. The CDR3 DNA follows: TGTGCCAGCAGCCCCGGGACAAATGAAAAACTGTTTTTT.